This TCR beta chain was captured in a study of cytomegalovirus exposure and HLA in healthy donors. Study-wide background: The platform used for the approximately 130 validation repertoires matched that of the approximately 640 first-cohort repertoires, a later analysis reported.

Germline V gives CDR1 SEHNR, CDR2 FQNEAQ (reference sequence). Trimming left V 1 base short and J 5 bases short, with 15 bases between. This CDR3 is 15 amino acids long. Only in-frame clones appear in the TCRdb table, and some are missing; sequencing was by immunoSEQ multiplex PCR. The table lists under 250,000 clones, 80% to 90% of them singletons. The study, taken as a whole, reports: The finding came from a later analysis; first-cohort TCR clusters tended to co-occur in the 90 to 150 validation repertoires. Most TCR sequences showed up rarely, but some public TCRs showed up in many donors. Researchers reported that a few CMV-associated chains were confirmed in vitro as CMV antigen-specific.

A remark on this clone: Antigen: not known.

Sample: PBMCs. This receptor was taken from a woman between 18 and 30 years old in good health and CMV-seropositive. V and J are TRBV7-9 and TRBJ2-7; D is perhaps TRBD2 (6 bases). This CDR3 reads CASSLVSSASHEQYF. CDR3 in DNA: TGTGCCAGCAGCTTAGTCTCTAGCGCTTCCCACGAGCAGTACTTC.